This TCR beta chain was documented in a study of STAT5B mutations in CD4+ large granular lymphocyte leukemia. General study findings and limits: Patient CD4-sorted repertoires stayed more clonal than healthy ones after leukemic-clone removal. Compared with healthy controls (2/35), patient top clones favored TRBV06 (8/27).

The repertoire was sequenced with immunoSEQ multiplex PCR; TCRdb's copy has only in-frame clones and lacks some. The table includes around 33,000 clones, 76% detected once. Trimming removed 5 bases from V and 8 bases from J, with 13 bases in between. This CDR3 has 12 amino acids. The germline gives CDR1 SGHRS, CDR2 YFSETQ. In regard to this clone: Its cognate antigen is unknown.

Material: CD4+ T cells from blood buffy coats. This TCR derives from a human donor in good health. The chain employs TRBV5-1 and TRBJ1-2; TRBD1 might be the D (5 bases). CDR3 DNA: TGCGCCAGCAGGGCCGGGACGTCCGGCTACACCTTC. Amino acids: CASRAGTSGYTF.